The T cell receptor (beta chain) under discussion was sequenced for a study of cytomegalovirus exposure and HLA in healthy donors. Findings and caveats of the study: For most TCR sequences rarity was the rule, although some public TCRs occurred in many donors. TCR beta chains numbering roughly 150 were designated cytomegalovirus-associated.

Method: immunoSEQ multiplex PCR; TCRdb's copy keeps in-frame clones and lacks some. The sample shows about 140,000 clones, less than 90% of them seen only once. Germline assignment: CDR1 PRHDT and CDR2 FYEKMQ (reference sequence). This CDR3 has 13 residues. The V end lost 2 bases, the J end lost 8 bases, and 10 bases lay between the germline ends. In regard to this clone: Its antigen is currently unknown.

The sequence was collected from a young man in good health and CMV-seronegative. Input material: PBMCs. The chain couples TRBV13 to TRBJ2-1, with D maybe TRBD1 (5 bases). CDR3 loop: CASSLRQMDEQFF. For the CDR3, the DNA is TGTGCCAGCAGCTTACGACAGATGGATGAGCAGTTCTTC.